These 22 T cell receptor beta chains were sequenced from one sample in a study of shared clonotypes between healthy human individuals. TCRdb's copy holds only in-frame clones and misses some; the assay was immunoSEQ multiplex PCR. The sample shows hundreds of thousands of clones, approximately 97% of them seen only once. The sequencing sample was made of naive CD4+ T cells sorted from blood. Subset given: CD45RA+ positively selected. These TCRs come from a young woman in good health.

CDR3 amino acids: CASRTIQGAPPNQPQHF. CDR3 nucleotide sequence: TGTGCCAGCAGAACTATACAGGGGGCTCCCCCCAATCAGCCCCAGCATTTT. The chain carries TRBV28 and TRBJ1-5; 9 positions agree with TRBD1. The CDR3 loop spans 17 amino acids. The V segment lost 6 bases and the J segment 3 bases; nucleotides outside the gene matches: 12. The germline CDR1 and CDR2 sequences are MDHEN and SYDVKM.

This chain joins TRBV19 and TRBJ1-1, with 8 bases that match TRBD1. CDR1 LNHDA and CDR2 SQIVND come from the germline V gene (reference sequence). Germline trimming cut 5 bases from V and 5 bases from J; bases unmatched to any gene: 7. There are 14 residues in the CDR3. This CDR3 is CASSLKTGVTEAFF. The CDR3 bases are TGTGCCAGTAGTCTAAAGACAGGGGTGACTGAAGCTTTCTTT.

This chain uses TRBV6-1 with TRBJ2-2; D is uncertain. V was trimmed by 9 bases and J by 2 bases, leaving 10 bases between them. The CDR3 is 13 residues long. Germline-derived CDR1 and CDR2 are MNHNS and SASEGT. CDR3 DNA: TGTGCCAGTAGACAAGGAAACACCGGGGAGCTGTTTTTT. Translated: CASRQGNTGELFF.

V usage is TRBV28 and J usage is TRBJ2-7; D remains unclear. The CDR3 contains 12 residues. Trimming stripped 7 bases from V and 2 bases from J, with 9 bases between. Germline V gives CDR1 MDHEN, CDR2 SYDVKM. Here the CDR3 DNA reads TGTGCCAGCACCATGCCTCCCTACGAGCAGTACTTC. Encoded protein: CASTMPPYEQYF.

This clone was seen only once. This chain links TRBV5-1 with TRBJ2-1; 8 bases agree with TRBD2. Per the germline V gene, CDR1 is SGHRS and CDR2 is YFSETQ. The CDR3 consists of 16 residues. V was clipped by 0 bases and J by 10 bases; unmatched bases: 12. The CDR3 coding sequence is TGCGCCAGCAGCTTGGTAGAGCGGGAGCCCCTGGTAGAGCAGTTCTTC. This sequence encodes CASSLVEREPLVEQFF.

This chain connects TRBV11-2 to TRBJ2-3; possible D gene TRBD2, 5 bases. The CDR3 spans 13 residues. Germline CDR1 is SGHAT and CDR2 is FQNNGV. Trimming removed 1 base at V and 4 bases at J, with 6 bases between. This CDR3 is CASSLAGSDTQYF. In DNA form, the CDR3 reads TGTGCCAGCAGCTTAGCGGGGTCAGATACGCAGTATTTT.

The V call is TRBV7-9, the J call TRBJ1-3; D gene uncertain. In germline, CDR1 is SEHNR, CDR2 FQNEAQ (reference sequence). The CDR3 has 14 residues. Trimming stripped 1 base from V and 2 bases from J, with 6 bases between. CDR3 in DNA: TGTGCCAGCAGCTTAGGGGCGGCTGGAAACACCATATATTTT. It translates to CASSLGAAGNTIYF.

The chain employs TRBV19 and TRBJ2-4; D gene uncertain. The CDR3 is 18 residues long. Germline V gives CDR1 LNHDA, CDR2 SQIVND (reference sequence). V lost 1 base and J 0 bases, leaving 16 bases between the germline ends. CDR3 coding DNA: TGTGCCAGTAGTATAGCGAGGAGTAAGGTCGGAGCCAAAAACATTCAGTACTTC. Residues: CASSIARSKVGAKNIQYF.

The chain recombines TRBV5-1 with TRBJ1-1, with unresolved D. The CDR3 contains 13 residues. Trimming removed 0 bases from V and 8 bases from J, with 11 bases in between. Germline V gene data show CDR1 as SGHRS and CDR2 as YFSETQ. The CDR3 nucleotides are TGCGCCAGCAGCTTGGAGGGCCGGGGAGAAGCTTTCTTT. Its translation is CASSLEGRGEAFF.

This clone appeared once. The chain links TRBV11-2 to TRBJ1-3; D might be TRBD1 (6 bases). Between the trimmed V and J ends, which lost 2 bases and 0 bases, there was a span of 8 bases. This CDR3 comprises 15 residues. Germline CDR1 is SGHAT and CDR2 is FQNNGV. For the CDR3, the DNA is TGTGCCAGCAGCTTAAACAGGGTCTCTGGAAACACCATATATTTT. Translated: CASSLNRVSGNTIYF.

In this sample, this clone turned up once. The CDR3 DNA sequence: TGTGCCAGCAGTGAAGCGCACCGACCATGGAGCCCCAATGAGCAGTTCTTC. Its protein is CASSEAHRPWSPNEQFF. This chain uses TRBV6-1 with TRBJ2-1; D gene unclear. Looked up from germline, CDR1 is MNHNS and CDR2 is SASEGT. V lost 0 bases, J lost 6 bases, and 18 bases lay in between. The CDR3 spans 17 residues.

Here the CDR3 reads CASSYSIVAGELFF. CDR3 DNA: TGTGCCAGCAGTTACTCGATTGTAGCCGGGGAGCTGTTTTTT. This chain uses TRBV6-5 with TRBJ2-2; D is ambiguous. Trimming took 0 bases from V and 6 from J, leaving 8 bases between them. In germline, CDR1 is MNHEY, CDR2 SVGAGI. This CDR3 is 14 amino acids long.

The chain uses TRBV7-2 and TRBJ2-1; 10 bases fit TRBD2. V gave up 4 bases and J gave up 4 bases; unmatched junction bases: 10. The germline V gene encodes CDR1 SGHTA and CDR2 FQGNSA. The CDR3 totals 17 residues. In DNA, the CDR3 is TGTGCCAGCAGCTCCCTCTTCAGCGGGAGGGCTTACAATGAGCAGTTCTTC. Residues: CASSSLFSGRAYNEQFF.

The V and J genes are TRBV6-6 and TRBJ2-7; D is ambiguous. V was trimmed by 2 bases and J by 5 bases, leaving 10 bases between them. This CDR3 is built from 13 residues. The germline CDR1 and CDR2 sequences are MNHNY and SVGAGI (reference sequence). This chain's CDR3 is CASSYASYDEQYF. The CDR3 DNA reads TGTGCCAGCAGTTACGCCAGCTACGACGAGCAGTACTTC.

The CDR3 region is CASSRDPSYEQYF. Here the CDR3 DNA reads TGTGCCAGCAGCCGGGACCCCTCCTACGAGCAGTACTTC. The rearrangement joins TRBV5-4 to TRBJ2-7; D is perhaps TRBD1 or TRBD2 (5 bases each). Trimming stripped 4 bases from V and 0 bases from J, with 8 bases between. The CDR3 spans 13 residues. Per germline, CDR1 SGHNT and CDR2 YYREEE (reference sequence).

Comment on this clone: Other DNA sequences within the sample encode an identical CDR3. The rearrangement joins TRBV18 to TRBJ2-7, with D tentatively TRBD1 (6 bases). This CDR3 contains 14 residues. Germline assignment: CDR1 KGHSH and CDR2 LQKENI. With 2 bases removed from V and 4 bases from J, the gap between germline ends came to 12 bases. Written as DNA, the CDR3 is TGTGCCAGCTCACCAAGTACAGGGCGATACGAGCAGTACTTC. Its translation is CASSPSTGRYEQYF.

The genes are TRBV6-1 and TRBJ1-5, with 11 bases lining up with TRBD1. This CDR3 is 14 amino acids long. The J segment lost 6 bases and the V segment lost 5 bases, leaving 3 bases of the junction unmatched. CDR1 and CDR2 (germline): MNHNS, SASEGT. The chain's CDR3 is CASSKGQGGQPQHF. The CDR3 region has the DNA TGTGCCAGCAGTAAGGGACAGGGGGGTCAGCCCCAGCATTTT.

The chain joins TRBV5-5 to TRBJ1-4, with 9 positions matching TRBD1. Germline V gene data show CDR1 as SGHKS and CDR2 as YYEKEE (reference sequence). V lost 3 bases to trimming and J lost 5 bases; unmatched junction nucleotides: 5. This CDR3 spans 15 amino acids. CDR3 DNA sequence: TGTGCCAGCAGCTCTGGGACAGGGAAAAATGAAAAACTGTTTTTT. Protein sequence: CASSSGTGKNEKLFF.

The V call is TRBV7-9, the J call TRBJ2-7; no firm D call. Germline values: CDR1 SEHNR, CDR2 FQNEAQ (reference sequence). The CDR3 runs 14 residues. With 2 bases removed from V and 0 bases from J, the gap between germline ends came to 8 bases. The CDR3 bases are TGTGCCAGCAGCTTATCAGGATTCTCCTACGAGCAGTACTTC. Its translation is CASSLSGFSYEQYF.

The chain couples TRBV6-1 to TRBJ1-5, with D unclear. Germline CDR1 is MNHNS and CDR2 is SASEGT. The CDR3 consists of 13 residues. Deletions cut 10 bases from V and 4 bases from J, with 14 bases between. CDR3 sequence reads: CATWESRNQPQHF. The CDR3 bases are TGTGCCACCTGGGAAAGCAGAAATCAGCCCCAGCATTTT.

V usage is TRBV7-2 and J usage is TRBJ2-1; 7 nucleotides match TRBD2. Per germline, CDR1 SGHTA and CDR2 FQGNSA. This CDR3 region has 15 residues. V was pared by 6 bases and J by 9 bases, with 14 bases of the junction left unmatched. CDR3 amino acids: CASRRTPGGRGEQFF. The CDR3 DNA sequence: TGTGCCAGCAGGAGAACTCCGGGCGGGAGAGGTGAGCAGTTCTTC.

The chain uses TRBV25-1 and TRBJ1-1; D gene uncertain. This CDR3 has 15 residues. Per germline, CDR1 MGHDK and CDR2 SYGVNS. V lost 5 bases and J lost 3, with 16 bases in between. The CDR3 here is CASSQAELLHTEAFF. As DNA, the CDR3 is TGTGCCAGCAGTCAGGCAGAACTGCTCCACACTGAAGCTTTCTTT.